This T cell receptor beta chain was observed in a study of T cell repertoires in cytomegalovirus infection. Findings of the study overall: Predominance within the ex vivo response was attributable to HLA-C-restricted CMV-specific TCR beta clonotypes.

In regard to this clonotype: What it binds is not known.

Each CDR3 protein gets one entry after TCRdb re-called the reads with MiXCR. This table holds around 710,000 distinct CDR3 sequences, almost 30% found once. CDR3 length equals 12 residues. CDR1 and CDR2 (germline): MGHRA, YSYEKL. V shed 0 bases and J shed 10 bases, with 8 bases lying between them. J is TRBJ2-3 and V is TRBV4-1, with D hard to call. Sequenced material: cultured CD8+ T cells from PBMCs, taken from culture after CMV antigen stimulation. The TCR sequence derives from a human donor in good health (CMV status not recorded). Some clones in this sample may be carry-over from other donors' samples. DNA of the CDR3: TGCGCCAGCAGCCAAGACCGAGGTCCGCAGTATTTT. Residues: CASSQDRGPQYF.